This T cell receptor beta chain was obtained from a study of T-cell reconstitution after alpha-beta-depleted transplantation in children. Unique molecular identifiers were used in preparing the TCRbeta library. TCRdb called the PCR reads again in MiXCR, with one record for every CDR3 protein. There are some 240,000 distinct CDR3 sequences in the sample; approximately 9.8% occur only once, and approximately 4.7% lies in the top ten. As concerns this clonotype: At one boundary the junction diverges from the germline segment, which might be a read error.

The germline V gene has CDR1 LGHDT and CDR2 YNNKEL (reference sequence). The CDR3 contains 14 residues. The sequence derives from a human donor who donated a stem cell graft to a child with SCID. J is TRBJ1-6 and V is TRBV3-1; TRBD1 agrees at 7 bases. Sequences were derived from PBMCs from the stem cell graft donor, sampled from the stem cell graft. DNA for the CDR3: TGTTCCAGCAGCCAGGAGGGGGCGAATTCACCCCTCCACTTT. This encodes CSSSQEGANSPLHF.